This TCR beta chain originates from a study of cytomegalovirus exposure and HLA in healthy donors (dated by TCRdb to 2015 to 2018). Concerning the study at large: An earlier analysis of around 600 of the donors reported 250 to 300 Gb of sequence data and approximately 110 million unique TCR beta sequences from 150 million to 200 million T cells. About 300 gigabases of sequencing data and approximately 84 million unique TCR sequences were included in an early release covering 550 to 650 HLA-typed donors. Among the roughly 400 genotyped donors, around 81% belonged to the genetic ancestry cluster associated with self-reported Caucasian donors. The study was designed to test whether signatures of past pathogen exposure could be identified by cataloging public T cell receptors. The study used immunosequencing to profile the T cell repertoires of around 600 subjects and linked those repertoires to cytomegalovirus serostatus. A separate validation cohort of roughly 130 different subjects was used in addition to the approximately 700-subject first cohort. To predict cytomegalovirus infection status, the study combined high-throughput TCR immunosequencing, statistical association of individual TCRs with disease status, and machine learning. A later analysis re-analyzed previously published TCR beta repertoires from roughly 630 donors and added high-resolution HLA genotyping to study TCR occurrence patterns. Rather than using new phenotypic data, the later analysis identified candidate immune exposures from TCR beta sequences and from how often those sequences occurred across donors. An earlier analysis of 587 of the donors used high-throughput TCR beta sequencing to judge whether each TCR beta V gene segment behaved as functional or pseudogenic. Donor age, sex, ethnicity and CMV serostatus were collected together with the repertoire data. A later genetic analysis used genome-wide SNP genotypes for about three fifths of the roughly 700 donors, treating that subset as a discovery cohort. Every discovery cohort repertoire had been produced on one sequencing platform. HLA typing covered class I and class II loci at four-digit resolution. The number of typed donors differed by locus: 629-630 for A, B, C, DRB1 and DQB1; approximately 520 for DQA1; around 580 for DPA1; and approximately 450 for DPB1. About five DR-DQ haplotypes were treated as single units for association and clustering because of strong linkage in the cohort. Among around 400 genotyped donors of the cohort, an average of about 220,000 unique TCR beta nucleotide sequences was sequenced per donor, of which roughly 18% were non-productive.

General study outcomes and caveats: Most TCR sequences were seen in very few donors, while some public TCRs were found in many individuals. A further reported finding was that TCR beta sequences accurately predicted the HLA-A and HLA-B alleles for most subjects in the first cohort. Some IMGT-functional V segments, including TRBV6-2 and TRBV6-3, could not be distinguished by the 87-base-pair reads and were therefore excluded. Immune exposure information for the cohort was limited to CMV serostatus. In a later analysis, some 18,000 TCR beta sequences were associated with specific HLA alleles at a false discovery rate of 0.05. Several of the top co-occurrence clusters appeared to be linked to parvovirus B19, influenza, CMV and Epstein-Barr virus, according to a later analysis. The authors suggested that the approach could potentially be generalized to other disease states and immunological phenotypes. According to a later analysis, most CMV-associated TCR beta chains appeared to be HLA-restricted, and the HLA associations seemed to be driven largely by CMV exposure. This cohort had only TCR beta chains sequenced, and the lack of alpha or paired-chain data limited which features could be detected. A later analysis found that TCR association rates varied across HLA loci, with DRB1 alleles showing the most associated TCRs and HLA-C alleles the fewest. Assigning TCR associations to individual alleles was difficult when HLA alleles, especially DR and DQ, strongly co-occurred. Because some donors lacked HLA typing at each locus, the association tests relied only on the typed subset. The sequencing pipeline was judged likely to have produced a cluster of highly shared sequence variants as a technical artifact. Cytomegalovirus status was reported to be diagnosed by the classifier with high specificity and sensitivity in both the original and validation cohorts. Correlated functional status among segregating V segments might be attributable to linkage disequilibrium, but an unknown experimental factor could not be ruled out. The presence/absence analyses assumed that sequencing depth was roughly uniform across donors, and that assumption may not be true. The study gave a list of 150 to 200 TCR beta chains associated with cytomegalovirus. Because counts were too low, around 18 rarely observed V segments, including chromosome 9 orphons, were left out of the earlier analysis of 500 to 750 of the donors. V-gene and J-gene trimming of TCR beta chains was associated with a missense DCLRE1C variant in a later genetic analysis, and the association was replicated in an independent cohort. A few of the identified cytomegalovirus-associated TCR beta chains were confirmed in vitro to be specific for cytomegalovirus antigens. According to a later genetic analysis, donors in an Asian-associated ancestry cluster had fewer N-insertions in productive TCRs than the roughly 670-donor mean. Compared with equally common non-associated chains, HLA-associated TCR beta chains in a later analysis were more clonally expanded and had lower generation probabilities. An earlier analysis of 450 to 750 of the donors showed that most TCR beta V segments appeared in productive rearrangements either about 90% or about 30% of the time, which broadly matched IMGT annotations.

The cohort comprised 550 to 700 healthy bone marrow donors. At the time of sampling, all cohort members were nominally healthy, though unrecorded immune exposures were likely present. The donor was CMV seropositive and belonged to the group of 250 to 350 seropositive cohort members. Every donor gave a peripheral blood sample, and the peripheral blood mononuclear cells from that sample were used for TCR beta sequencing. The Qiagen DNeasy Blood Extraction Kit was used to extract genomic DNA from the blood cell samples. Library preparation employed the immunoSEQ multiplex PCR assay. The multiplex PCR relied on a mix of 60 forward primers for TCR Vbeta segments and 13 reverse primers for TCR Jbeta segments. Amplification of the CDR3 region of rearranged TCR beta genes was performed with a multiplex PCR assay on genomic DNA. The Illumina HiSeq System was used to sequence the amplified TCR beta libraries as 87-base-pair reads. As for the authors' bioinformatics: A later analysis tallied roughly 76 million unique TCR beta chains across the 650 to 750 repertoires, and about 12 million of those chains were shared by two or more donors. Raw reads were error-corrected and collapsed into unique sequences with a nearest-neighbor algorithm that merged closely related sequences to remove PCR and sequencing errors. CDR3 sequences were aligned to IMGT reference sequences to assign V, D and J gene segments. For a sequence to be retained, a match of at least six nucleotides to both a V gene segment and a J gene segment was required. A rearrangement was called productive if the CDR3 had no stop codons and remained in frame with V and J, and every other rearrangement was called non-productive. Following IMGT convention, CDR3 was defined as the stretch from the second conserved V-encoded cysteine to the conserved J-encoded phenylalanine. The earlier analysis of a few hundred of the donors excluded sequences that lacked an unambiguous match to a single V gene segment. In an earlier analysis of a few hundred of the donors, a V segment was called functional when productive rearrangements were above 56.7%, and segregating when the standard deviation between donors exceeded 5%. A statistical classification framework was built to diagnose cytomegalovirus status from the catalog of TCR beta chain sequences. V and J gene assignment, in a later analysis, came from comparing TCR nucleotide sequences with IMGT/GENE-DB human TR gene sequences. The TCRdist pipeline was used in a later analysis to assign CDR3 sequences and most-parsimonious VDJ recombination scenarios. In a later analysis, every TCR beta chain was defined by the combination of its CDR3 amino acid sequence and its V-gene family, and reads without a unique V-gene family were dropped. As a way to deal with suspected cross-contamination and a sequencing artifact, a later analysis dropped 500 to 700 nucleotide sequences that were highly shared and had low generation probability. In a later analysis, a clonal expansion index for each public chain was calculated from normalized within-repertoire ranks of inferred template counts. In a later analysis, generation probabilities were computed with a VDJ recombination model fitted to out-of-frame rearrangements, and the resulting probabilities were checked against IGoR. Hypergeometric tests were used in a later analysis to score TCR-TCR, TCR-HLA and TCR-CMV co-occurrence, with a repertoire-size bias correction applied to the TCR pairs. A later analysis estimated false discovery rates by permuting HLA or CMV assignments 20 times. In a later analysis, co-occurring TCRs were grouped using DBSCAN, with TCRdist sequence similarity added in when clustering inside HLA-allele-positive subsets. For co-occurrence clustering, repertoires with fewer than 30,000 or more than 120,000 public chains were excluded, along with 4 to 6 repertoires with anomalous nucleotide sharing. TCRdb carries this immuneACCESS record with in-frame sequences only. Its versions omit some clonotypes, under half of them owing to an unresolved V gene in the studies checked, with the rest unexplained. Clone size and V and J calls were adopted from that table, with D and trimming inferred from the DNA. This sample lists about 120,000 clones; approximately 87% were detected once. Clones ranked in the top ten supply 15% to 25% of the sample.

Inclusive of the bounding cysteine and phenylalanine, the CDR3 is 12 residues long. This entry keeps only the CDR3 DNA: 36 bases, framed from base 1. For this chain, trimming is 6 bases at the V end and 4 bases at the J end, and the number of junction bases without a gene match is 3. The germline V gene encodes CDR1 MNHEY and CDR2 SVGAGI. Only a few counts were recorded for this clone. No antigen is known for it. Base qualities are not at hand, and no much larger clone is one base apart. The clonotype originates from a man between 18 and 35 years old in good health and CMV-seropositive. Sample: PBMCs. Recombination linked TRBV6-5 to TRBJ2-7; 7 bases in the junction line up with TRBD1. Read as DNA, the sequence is TGTGCCAGCAGCCCACAGGGGTACGAGCAGTACTTC. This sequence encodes CASSPQGYEQYF.